The rows below give T cell receptor beta chains drawn from one sample of a study of molecular identifiers for immune sequencing clone quantification. MiXCR, applied by TCRdb to the PCR reads, yields one record per CDR3 protein. Counted here are nearly 650,000 distinct CDR3 sequences, about 25% occurring once; the ten biggest clones make up roughly 0.83%. The sample consisted of naive CD8+ T cells from blood, with Jurkat cell RNA spiked in. These receptors originate from a human donor in good health. Some libraries in this study had Jurkat cell RNA spiked in. The CDR3 runs from the conserved cysteine through the conserved F or W. The order of the fields is D gene, J gene, V gene, clone size, CDR3 protein, CDR3 DNA. D genes are given only for firm matches. Rows give clone size only sometimes, using once, few, many, or a class for an expanded clone.

>-|TRBJ1-3|TRBV4-3|-
CASSQDRTASGNAIYF
TGCGCCAGCAGCCAAGATCGAACAGCCTCTGGAAACGCCATATATTTT
>-|TRBJ1-4|TRBV7-2|few
CASSLLFGGEKLFF
TGTGCCAGCAGCCTCCTATTCGGTGGGGAAAAACTGTTTTTT
>-|TRBJ1-1|TRBV27|-
CASSLMGGTEAFF
TGTGCCAGCAGTTTAATGGGGGGCACTGAAGCTTTCTTT
>TRBD1|TRBJ1-1|TRBV30|-
CAWSPKTGVPEAFF
TGTGCCTGGAGTCCGAAGACAGGGGTCCCTGAAGCTTTCTTT
>TRBD1|TRBJ2-7|TRBV9|many
CASSSSPGGGEQYF
TGTGCCAGCAGCTCATCCCCAGGGGGCGGTGAGCAGTACTTC
>TRBD1|TRBJ1-4|TRBV5-6|few
CASSLAGQGYEKLFF
TGTGCCAGCAGCTTAGCAGGACAGGGGTATGAAAAACTGTTTTTT
>TRBD2|TRBJ2-3|TRBV3-1|many
CASSPGGGTGLETDTQYF
TGTGCCAGCAGCCCCGGTGGCGGGACGGGACTAGAAACAGATACGCAGTATTTT
>TRBD2|TRBJ2-3|TRBV4-2|many
CASSQGTSGRTSTDTQYF
TGTGCCAGCAGCCAAGGGACTAGCGGGAGAACTAGCACAGATACGCAGTATTTT
>-|TRBJ1-3|TRBV4-3|-
CASSQGDSEGNTIYF
TGCGCCAGCAGCCAAGGGGATAGTGAGGGAAACACCATATATTTT
>TRBD2|TRBJ2-7|TRBV5-1|-
CVSSRAGGAYEQYF
TGCGTCAGCAGCAGAGCGGGAGGGGCCTACGAGCAGTACTTC
>-|TRBJ1-1|TRBV7-9|many
CASSEVTGAEAFF
TGTGCCAGCAGCGAGGTCACGGGGGCTGAAGCTTTCTTT
>TRBD2|TRBJ2-7|TRBV5-3|-
CASSLAGLAGSEQYF
TGTGCCAGCAGCCTAGCAGGCCTAGCGGGTTCTGAGCAGTACTTC
>-|TRBJ1-3|TRBV4-3|-
CAGSQLVPISGNTIYF
TGCGCCGGCAGCCAATTGGTACCCATCTCTGGAAACACCATATATTTT
>-|TRBJ2-3|TRBV28|many
CASRPSTVGRDTQYF
TGTGCCAGCAGACCTAGCACAGTGGGCCGAGATACGCAGTATTTT
>TRBD1|TRBJ2-3|TRBV24-1|many
CATSAQGTGGRTDTQYF
TGTGCCACCAGTGCCCAGGGGACAGGGGGCCGGACAGATACGCAGTATTTT
>TRBD2|TRBJ2-5|TRBV5-8|few
CASSYGLAGGTETQYF
TGTGCCAGCAGCTACGGACTAGCGGGAGGTACTGAGACCCAGTACTTC
>TRBD2|TRBJ2-7|TRBV19|-
CASSELAGVVYEQYF
TGTGCCAGTAGCGAACTAGCGGGAGTTGTGTACGAGCAGTACTTC
>-|TRBJ1-1|TRBV5-1|many
CASSLDGYLNTEAFF
TGCGCCAGCAGCTTGGACGGCTATCTGAACACTGAAGCTTTCTTT
>-|TRBJ1-5|TRBV28|once
CASKNDVWPGSNQPQHF
TGTGCCAGCAAGAATGACGTCTGGCCAGGCAGCAATCAGCCCCAGCATTTT
>TRBD2|TRBJ2-1|TRBV11-2|few
CASSLPPVAGGYYNEQFF
TGTGCCAGCAGCCTCCCCCCGGTCGCGGGGGGTTACTACAATGAGCAGTTCTTC
>-|TRBJ2-1|TRBV15|few
CATSDRISYNEQFF
TGTGCCACCAGTGACCGTATCTCCTACAATGAGCAGTTCTTC